This TCR beta chain was identified in a study of PD-1 blockade in classical Hodgkin lymphoma (dated by TCRdb to 2019 to 2021). For context, the study as a whole: Nivolumab dosing was 3 mg/kg intravenously every 2 weeks, continuing until either disease progression or unacceptable toxicity. The study used TCR beta sequencing and CyTOF to define a peripheral blood immune signature of response to PD-1 blockade in classical Hodgkin lymphoma. Overall results and qualifications from the work: The study was limited to a single clinical trial cohort, and causes of repertoire differences, possibly disease activity or prior therapy, remained undefined. Newly diagnosed patients were reported to have lower baseline TCR diversity than healthy donors, and relapsed/refractory patients were reported to have lower baseline TCR diversity still. Trial patients achieving complete response had baseline diversity similar to newly diagnosed patients, whereas partial responders and progressors had significantly lower diversity. Lower diversity was seen in patients whose nivolumab began less than 1 year after ASCT, and these patients were left out of later analyses so that immune reconstitution would not confound the results. By C4D1, a significant rise was seen in CD4+ TCR diversity but not in CD8+ TCR diversity (p=0.0027 vs p=0.16), and the rise was most apparent among complete responders (p=0.02).

There are 16 amino acids in the CDR3, from cysteine to phenylalanine inclusive. Only the CDR3 portion is preserved as DNA: 48 bases, with reading frame beginning at the first base. V was cut back by 6 bases and J by 6 bases, leaving a gap of 20 bases between them. CDR1 is given as LNHDA and CDR2 as SQIVND, both from the germline V gene (reference sequence). What the time point label conveys for this sample: cycle 4 day 1 (C4D1), after six to seven weeks of nivolumab. All trial patients had relapsed after autologous stem cell transplantation, with cohorts A, B and C differing in prior brentuximab vedotin exposure. The trial cohort was composed of under 70 patients with relapsed/refractory classical Hodgkin lymphoma, for whom complete response, partial response or progressive disease was recorded as best overall response. Single-agent nivolumab was administered to trial patients in the multi-cohort phase II CheckMate 205 trial. Best overall response was determined by an independent review committee according to the 2007 International Working Group response criteria. PBMCs from the trial were collected at three points: immediately before nivolumab initiation (C1D1), and during therapy at cycle 2 day 1 and cycle 4 day 1. After peripheral blood was drawn into 8 mL Vacutainer Cell Preparation Tubes, PBMCs were isolated by centrifugation and then cryopreserved.

The Qiagen DNeasy kit was used to extract genomic DNA both from unsorted PBMCs and from the negatively selected CD4+ and CD8+ fractions. Using primers that anneal to V and J segments, immunoSEQ multiplex PCR amplified the TCR beta CDR3 regions. A synthetic immune receptor repertoire was used to minimize amplification bias, and remaining bias was computationally removed after sequencing. The study's own analysis went as follows. Custom Python scripts were used to quantify repertoire diversity as the Shannon entropy index. Unsorted, CD4+ and CD8+ repertoires were analyzed separately, except for combined analyses in which CD4+ and CD8+ sequences were merged in silico. Clonal expansion was defined as at least a 2-fold frequency increase after treatment relative to C1D1, with a pseudocount of 0.5 for undetected baseline clones. Singleton clones were defined as clones with 0 or 1 copy at C1D1, and non-singleton clones were defined as clones with 2 or more copies. Clones expanded in unsorted samples were labelled as CD4+, CD8+ or unknown by matching protein sequences in sorted samples from the same patient. Diversity changes from C1D1 to C4D1 were tested in paired samples using Wilcoxon tests. TCRdb provides this immuneACCESS table in a form limited to in-frame rearrangements. Some clones are lacking; in checked studies, under half of them reflect an unresolved V gene, and why the rest are absent is not known. V and J calls plus clone size are reproduced from that table; the DNA served to infer D and trimming. Here the sample has more than 40,000 clones; around 80% occur a single time. The ten biggest clones cover 37% of the sample.

A note on this clone: Its target antigen remains unknown. No base quality information exists; no much larger clone differs at one position.

The sequenced sample was peripheral blood mononuclear cells (PBMCs), obtained before the fourth cycle of nivolumab. The rearrangement combines TRBV19 with TRBJ1-4, with the identity of the D gene unclear. The receptor comes from a human donor with classical Hodgkin lymphoma. The CDR3 corresponds to CASRGPGSLSHEKLFF. The sequence in DNA is TGTGCCAGTAGGGGCCCTGGAAGCCTAAGCCATGAAAAACTGTTTTTT.